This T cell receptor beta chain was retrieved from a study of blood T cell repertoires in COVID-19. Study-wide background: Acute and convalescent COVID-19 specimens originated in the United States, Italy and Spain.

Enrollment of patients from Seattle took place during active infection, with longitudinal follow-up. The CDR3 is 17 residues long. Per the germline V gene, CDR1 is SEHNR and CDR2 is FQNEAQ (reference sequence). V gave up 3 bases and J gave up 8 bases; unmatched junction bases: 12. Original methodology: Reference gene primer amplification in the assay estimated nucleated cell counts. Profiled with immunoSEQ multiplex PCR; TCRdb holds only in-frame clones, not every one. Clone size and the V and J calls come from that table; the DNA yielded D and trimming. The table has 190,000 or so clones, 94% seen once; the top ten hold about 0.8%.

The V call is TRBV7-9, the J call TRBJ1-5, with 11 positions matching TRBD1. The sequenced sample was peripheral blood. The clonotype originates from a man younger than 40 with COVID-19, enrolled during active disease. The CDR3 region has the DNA TGTGCCAGCAGCTTGGTATCGCCGGGGACAGGGGGTGAGCCCCAGCATTTT. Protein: CASSLVSPGTGGEPQHF.